This entry concerns a single T cell receptor (beta chain). Its target is unknown. The entry originates in a study of cytomegalovirus exposure and HLA in healthy donors. Overall study results and limits: A highly shared variant cluster was judged a likely technical artifact.

The CDR3 spans 14 residues. V dropped 4 bases and J dropped 4 bases, with 14 bases sitting between them. Germline values: CDR1 GTSNPN, CDR2 SVGIG (reference sequence). With 60 Vbeta and 13 Jbeta primers, the PCR was carried out. The data were produced by immunoSEQ multiplex PCR, yet TCRdb's version contains in-frame clones alone and is incomplete. The table includes about 77,000 clones, approximately 80% detected once. The sample comprised PBMCs. The clonotype was recovered from a man between 40 and 49 years old in good health and CMV-seronegative. V is TRBV30 and J is TRBJ2-1; the D is unclear. The CDR3 coding sequence is TGTGCCTGGAATTCTCCTAATCTGTACAATGAGCAGTTCTTC. Translation gives CAWNSPNLYNEQFF.